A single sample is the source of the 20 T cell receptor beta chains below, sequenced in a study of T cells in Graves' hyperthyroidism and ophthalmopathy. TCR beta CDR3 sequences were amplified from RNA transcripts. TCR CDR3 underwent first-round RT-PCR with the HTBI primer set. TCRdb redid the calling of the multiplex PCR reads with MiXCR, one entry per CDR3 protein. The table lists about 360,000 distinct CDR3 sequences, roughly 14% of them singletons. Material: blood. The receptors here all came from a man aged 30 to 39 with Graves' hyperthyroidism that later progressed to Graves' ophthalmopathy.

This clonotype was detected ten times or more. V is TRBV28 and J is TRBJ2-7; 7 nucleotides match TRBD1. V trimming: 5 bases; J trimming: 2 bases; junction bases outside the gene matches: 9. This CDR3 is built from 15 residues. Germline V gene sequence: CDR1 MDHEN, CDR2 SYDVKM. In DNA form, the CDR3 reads TGTGCCAGCAGTCCCAGACAGGGCATCCCCTACGAGCAGTACTTC. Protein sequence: CASSPRQGIPYEQYF. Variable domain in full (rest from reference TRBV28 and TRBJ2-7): DVKVTQSSRYLVKRTGEKVFLECVQDMDHENMFWYRQDPGLGLRLIYFSYDVKMKEKGDIPEGYSVSREKKERFSLILESASTNQTSMYLCASSPRQGIPYEQYFGPGTRLTVT.

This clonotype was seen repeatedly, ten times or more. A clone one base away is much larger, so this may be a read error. CDR3: CASSQIGNRNQPQHF. CDR3 bases: TGTGCCAGCAGCCAGATAGGTAACCGCAATCAGCCCCAGCATTTT. This rearrangement joins TRBV11-2 to TRBJ1-5; D ambiguous. Germline values: CDR1 SGHAT, CDR2 FQNNGV. The CDR3 extends over 15 amino acids. Trimming removed 5 bases from V and 2 bases from J, with 13 bases in between.

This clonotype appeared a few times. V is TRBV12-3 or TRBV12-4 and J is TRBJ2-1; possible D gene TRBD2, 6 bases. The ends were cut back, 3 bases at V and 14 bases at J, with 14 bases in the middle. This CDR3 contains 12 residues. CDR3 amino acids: CASSFGTQKEFF. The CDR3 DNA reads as TGTGCCAGCAGTTTCGGGACTCAAAAAGAGTTCTTC.

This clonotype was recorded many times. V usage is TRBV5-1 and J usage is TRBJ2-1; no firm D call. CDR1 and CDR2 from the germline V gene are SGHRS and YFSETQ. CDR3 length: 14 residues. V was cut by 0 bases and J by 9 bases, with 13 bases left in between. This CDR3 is CASSLGVGPTEQFF. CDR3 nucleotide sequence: TGCGCCAGCAGCTTGGGGGTCGGGCCAACTGAGCAGTTCTTC.

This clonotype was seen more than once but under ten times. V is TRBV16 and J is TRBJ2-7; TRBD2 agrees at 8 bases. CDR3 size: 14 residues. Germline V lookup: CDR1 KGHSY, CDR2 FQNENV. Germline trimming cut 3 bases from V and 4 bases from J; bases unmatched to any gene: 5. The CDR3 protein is CASSQRGASYEQYF. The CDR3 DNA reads TGTGCCAGCAGCCAGCGGGGGGCGAGTTACGAGCAGTACTTC.

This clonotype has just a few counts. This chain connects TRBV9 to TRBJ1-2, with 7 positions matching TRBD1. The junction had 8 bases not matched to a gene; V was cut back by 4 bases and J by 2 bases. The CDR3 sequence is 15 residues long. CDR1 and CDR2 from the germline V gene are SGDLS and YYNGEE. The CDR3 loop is CASSFRDRFNYGYTF. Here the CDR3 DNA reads TGTGCCAGCAGCTTCCGGGACAGATTCAACTATGGCTACACCTTC.

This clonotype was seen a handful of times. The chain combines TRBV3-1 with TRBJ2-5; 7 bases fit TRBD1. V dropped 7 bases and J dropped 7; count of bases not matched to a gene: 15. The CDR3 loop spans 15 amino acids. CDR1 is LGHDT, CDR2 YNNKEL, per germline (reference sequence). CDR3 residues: CASMRGRGQSGTQYF. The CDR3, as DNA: TGTGCCAGCATGAGGGGGCGAGGGCAAAGTGGGACCCAGTACTTC.

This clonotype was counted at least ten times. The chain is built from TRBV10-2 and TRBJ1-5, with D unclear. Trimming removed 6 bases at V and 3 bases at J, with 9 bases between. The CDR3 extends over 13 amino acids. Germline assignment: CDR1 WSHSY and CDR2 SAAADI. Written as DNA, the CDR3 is TGCGCCAGCAGCCCTGGACCCAATCAGCCCCAGCATTTT. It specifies CASSPGPNQPQHF.

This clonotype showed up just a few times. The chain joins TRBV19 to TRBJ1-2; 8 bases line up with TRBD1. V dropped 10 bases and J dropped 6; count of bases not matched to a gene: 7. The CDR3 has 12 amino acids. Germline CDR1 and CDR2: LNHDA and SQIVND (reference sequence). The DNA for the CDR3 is TGTGCCACTTTCGGGACAGGCAATGGCTACACCTTC. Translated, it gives CATFGTGNGYTF.

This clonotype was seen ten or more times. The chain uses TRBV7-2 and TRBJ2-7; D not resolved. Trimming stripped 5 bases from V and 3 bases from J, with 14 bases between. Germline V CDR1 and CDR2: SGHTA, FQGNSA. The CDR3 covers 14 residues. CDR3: CASSPEISFYEQYF. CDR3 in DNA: TGTGCCAGCAGCCCAGAGATTTCCTTCTACGAGCAGTACTTC.

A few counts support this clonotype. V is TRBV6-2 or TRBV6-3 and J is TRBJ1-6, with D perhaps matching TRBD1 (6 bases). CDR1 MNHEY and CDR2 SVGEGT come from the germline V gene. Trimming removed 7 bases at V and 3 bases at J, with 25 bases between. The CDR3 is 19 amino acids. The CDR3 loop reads CASTPSRSGGPLYNSPLHF. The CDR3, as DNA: TGTGCCAGCACCCCGTCACGATCGGGGGGCCCCCTCTATAATTCACCCCTCCACTTT.

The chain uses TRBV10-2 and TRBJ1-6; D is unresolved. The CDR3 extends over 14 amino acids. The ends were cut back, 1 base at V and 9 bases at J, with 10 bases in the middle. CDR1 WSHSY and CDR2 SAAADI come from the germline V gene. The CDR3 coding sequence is TGCGCCAGCAGTGAGTACCGGAATGGTTCACCCCTCCACTTT. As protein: CASSEYRNGSPLHF.

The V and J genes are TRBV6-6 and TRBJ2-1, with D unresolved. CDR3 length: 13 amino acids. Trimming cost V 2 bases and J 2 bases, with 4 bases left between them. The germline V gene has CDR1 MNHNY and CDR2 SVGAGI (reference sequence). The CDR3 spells CASSYGPYNEQFF. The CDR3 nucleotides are TGTGCCAGCAGTTACGGGCCCTACAATGAGCAGTTCTTC.

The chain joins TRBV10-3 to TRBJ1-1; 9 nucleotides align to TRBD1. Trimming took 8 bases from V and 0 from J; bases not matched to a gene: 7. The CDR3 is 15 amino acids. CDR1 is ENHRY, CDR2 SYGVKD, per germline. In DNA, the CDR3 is TGTGCCATCGGTGGACAGGGGCTATTGAACACTGAAGCTTTCTTT. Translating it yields CAIGGQGLLNTEAFF.

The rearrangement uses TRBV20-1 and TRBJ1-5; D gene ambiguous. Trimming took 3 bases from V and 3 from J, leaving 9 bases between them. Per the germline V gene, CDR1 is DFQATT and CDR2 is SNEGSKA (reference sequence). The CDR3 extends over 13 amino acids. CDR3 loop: CSARSGYNQPQHF. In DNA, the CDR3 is TGCAGTGCTAGGAGCGGGTACAATCAGCCCCAGCATTTT.

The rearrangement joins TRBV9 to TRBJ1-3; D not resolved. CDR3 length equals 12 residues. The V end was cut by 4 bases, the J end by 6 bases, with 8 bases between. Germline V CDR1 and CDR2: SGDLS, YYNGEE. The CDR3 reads CASSPQENTIYF. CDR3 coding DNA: TGTGCCAGCAGCCCCCAAGAAAACACCATATATTTT.

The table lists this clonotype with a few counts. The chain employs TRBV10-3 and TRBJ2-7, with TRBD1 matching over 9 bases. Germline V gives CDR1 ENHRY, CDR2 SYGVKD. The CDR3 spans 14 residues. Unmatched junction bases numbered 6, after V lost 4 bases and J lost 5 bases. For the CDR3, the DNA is TGTGCCATCAGTGGGGGACAGGGAAGCAACGAGCAGTACTTC. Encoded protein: CAISGGQGSNEQYF.

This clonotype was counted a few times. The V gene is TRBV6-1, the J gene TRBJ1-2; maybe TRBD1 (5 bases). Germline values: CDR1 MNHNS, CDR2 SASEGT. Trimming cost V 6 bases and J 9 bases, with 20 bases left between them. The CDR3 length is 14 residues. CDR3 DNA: TGTGCCAGCAGCCCGGGACGGGGAGAGATTAGCTACACCTTC. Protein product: CASSPGRGEISYTF.

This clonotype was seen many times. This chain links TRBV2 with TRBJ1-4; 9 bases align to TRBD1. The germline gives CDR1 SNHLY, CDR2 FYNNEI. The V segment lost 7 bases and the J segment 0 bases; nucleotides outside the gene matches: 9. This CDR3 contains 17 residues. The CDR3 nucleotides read TGTGCCAGCAACGTTCGACAGGGGGAACCAACTAATGAAAAACTGTTTTTT. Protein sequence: CASNVRQGEPTNEKLFF.

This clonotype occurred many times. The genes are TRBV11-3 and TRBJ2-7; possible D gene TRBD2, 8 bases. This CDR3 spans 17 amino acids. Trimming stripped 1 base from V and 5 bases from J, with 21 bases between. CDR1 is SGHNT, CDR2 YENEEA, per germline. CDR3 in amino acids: CASSLVGGGTALDEQYF. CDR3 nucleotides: TGTGCCAGCAGCTTAGTGGGCGGGGGGACAGCGTTGGACGAGCAGTACTTC.